This TCR beta chain was obtained from a study of PD-1 blockade in classical Hodgkin lymphoma. With regard to this clone: The antigen remains unidentified.

Germline CDR1 is MGHDK and CDR2 is SYGVNS. V was shortened by 0 bases and J by 1 base, with 18 bases between the two germline ends. The CDR3 is 18 residues long. All patients experienced relapse after autologous stem cell transplantation, and brentuximab vedotin exposure was variable. Only in-frame clones appear in the TCRdb table, and some are missing; sequencing was by immunoSEQ multiplex PCR. The profile shows approximately 98,000 clones, 70% to 90% of them singletons. Study-wide findings and caveats: Complete responders started with a diversity level that resembled newly diagnosed patients at baseline. Significant TCR diversity gains by C4D1 occurred in CD4+ but not CD8+ cells. TCR diversity at baseline was reported to be reduced in newly diagnosed patients relative to healthy donors. Among the patients, those starting nivolumab under 1 year after ASCT were excluded.

This material consisted of peripheral blood mononuclear cells (PBMCs), taken before the second cycle of nivolumab. The rearrangement links TRBV25-1 to TRBJ1-1; D not resolved. The clonotype was recovered from a human donor with classical Hodgkin lymphoma. CDR3 sequence (DNA): TGTGCCAGCAGTGAATACGGTGGAGGGCAGGATTCGAACACTGAAGCTTTCTTT. Translating gives CASSEYGGGQDSNTEAFF.